The clone carrying this T cell receptor beta chain has ten or more counts. The CDR3 runs 14 residues. Between the trimmed V and J ends, which lost 8 bases and 3 bases, there was a span of 14 bases. These data are taken from a study of molecular identifiers for immune sequencing clone quantification. Study at large: Replicates involved a five-way split of RNA from around 18,000 or 91,000 naive CD8 cells, with sequencing of four.

In TCRdb, the PCR reads were re-called with MiXCR into one record per CDR3 protein. This table has 250,000 to 350,000 distinct CDR3 sequences, about a fifth appearing once. The sequence derives from a human donor in good health. Some libraries in this study had Jurkat cell RNA spiked in. The rearrangement links TRBV12-3 or TRBV12-4 to TRBJ1-5; D may be TRBD1 (6 bases). The sequenced material came from naive CD8+ T cells from blood, with Jurkat cell RNA spiked in. Indicated subset: FACS-sorted CD8+CD4-CCR7+CD45RA+ naive T cells. Here the CDR3 reads CASSYRDNNQPQHF. CDR3 in DNA: TGTGCCAGCTCGTACCGGGACAACAATCAGCCCCAGCATTTT.